Each of the 5 T cell receptor beta chains below was sequenced from the same sample in a study of cytomegalovirus exposure and HLA in healthy donors. Primers included in the PCR were 60 Vbeta and 13 Jbeta primers. TCRdb's copy holds only in-frame clones and misses some; the assay was immunoSEQ multiplex PCR. The sample includes under 200,000 clones. Sequencing was performed on PBMCs. The origin of the receptors is a man under 40 in good health and CMV-seronegative.

The chain joins TRBV27 to TRBJ1-1; weak D call: TRBD1 (5 bases). CDR3 length: 14 residues. Germline CDR1 is MNHEY and CDR2 is SMNVEV (reference sequence). V was shortened by 2 bases and J by 0 bases, with 7 bases between the two germline ends. This CDR3 is CASSLRGMNTEAFF. Written as DNA, the CDR3 is TGTGCCAGCAGTTTAAGGGGTATGAACACTGAAGCTTTCTTT.

V is TRBV6-4 and J is TRBJ2-1, with 14 bases fitting TRBD2. This CDR3 comprises 18 residues. After removal of 3 bases from V and 6 bases from J, the junction contained 10 bases not matched to a gene. Germline V lookup: CDR1 MRHNA, CDR2 SNTAGT. Written as DNA, the CDR3 is TGTGCCAGCAGTGAACAAGGACTAGCGGGAGGACGGGGCAATGAGCAGTTCTTC. It codes for CASSEQGLAGGRGNEQFF.

This rearrangement joins TRBV11-2 to TRBJ2-3; 13 bases line up with TRBD2. Looked up from germline, CDR1 is SGHAT and CDR2 is FQNNGV. V dropped 5 bases and J dropped 6; count of bases not matched to a gene: 17. This CDR3 region has 19 residues. The CDR3 DNA reads TGTGCCAGCAGCCCGAATCCTAGACTAGCGGGAGGCCTTTTGGATACGCAGTATTTT. This sequence encodes CASSPNPRLAGGLLDTQYF.

This chain joins TRBV25-1 and TRBJ1-6; D unresolved. The ends were cut back, 0 bases at V and 10 bases at J, with 13 bases in the middle. The length of the CDR3 is 15 residues. Looked up from germline, CDR1 is MGHDK and CDR2 is SYGVNS. The CDR3 sequence: CASSEYEGRLSPLHF. Written as DNA, the CDR3 is TGTGCCAGCAGTGAATATGAGGGAAGACTCTCACCCCTCCACTTT.

The J gene is TRBJ2-1, the V gene TRBV7-2; TRBD2 matches 8 bases. CDR1 and CDR2 from the germline V gene are SGHTA and FQGNSA. J was trimmed by 3 bases and V by 4 bases; bases with no gene match: 2. The CDR3 extends over 14 amino acids. CDR3 sequence reads: CASSSSGSYNEQFF. The CDR3 DNA reads as TGTGCCAGCAGCTCAAGCGGGAGCTACAATGAGCAGTTCTTC.